These 25 T cell receptor beta chains share one sample of origin, sequenced in a study of blood T cell repertoires in COVID-19. This table comes from immunoSEQ multiplex PCR, and its TCRdb copy is limited to in-frame clones, with some not included. In the table there are 70,000 to 85,000 clones, 86% of which are singletons. The source material was peripheral blood. The receptor source for this set is a woman of 80 years or more in a cohort sampled during active or convalescent COVID-19.

This rearrangement joins TRBV12-5 to TRBJ2-5, with 7 bases that match TRBD2. V shed 1 base, J shed 5 bases, and the junction held 1 base outside the gene matches. This CDR3 is built from 13 residues. Germline-derived CDR1 and CDR2 are LGHNT and FRNRAP. In nucleotides, the CDR3 is TGTGCTAGTGGTTTGGCCGGGGGGGAGACCCAGTACTTC. Protein product: CASGLAGGETQYF.

V gene TRBV27 combines with J gene TRBJ1-2; no reliable D call. The CDR3 sequence is 13 residues long. The V and J ends lost 3 bases and 0 bases respectively, with 5 bases between them. The germline CDR1 and CDR2 sequences are MNHEY and SMNVEV (reference sequence). The chain's CDR3 is CASSLRSNYGYTF. The CDR3 coding sequence is TGTGCCAGCAGTTTGAGGTCTAACTATGGCTACACCTTC.

This rearrangement joins TRBV11-2 to TRBJ1-6; a weak D match, TRBD1 (5 bases). The V end was cut by 5 bases, the J end by 5 bases, with 13 bases between. From germline, CDR1 is SGHAT and CDR2 FQNNGV. The CDR3 is 15 residues long. CDR3 region: CASSPIDRNNSPLHF. CDR3 sequence (DNA): TGTGCCAGCAGCCCAATCGACAGAAATAATTCACCCCTCCACTTT. The complete variable domain, with remaining parts taken from reference TRBV11-2 and TRBJ1-6, reads EAGVAQSPRYKIIEKRQSVAFWCNPISGHATLYWYQQILGQGPKLLIQFQNNGVVDDSQLPKDRFSAERLKGVDSTLKIQPAKLEDSAVYLCASSPIDRNNSPLHFGNGTRLTVT.

This chain uses TRBV7-9 with TRBJ1-5, with a tentative D call TRBD1 (6 bases). This CDR3 is built from 15 residues. Trimming removed 5 bases at V and 1 base at J, with 12 bases between. Germline V lookup: CDR1 SEHNR, CDR2 FQNEAQ (reference sequence). The CDR3 is CASSTGTHSNQPQHF. DNA of the CDR3: TGTGCCAGCAGCACCGGGACACACAGCAATCAGCCCCAGCATTTT.

The gene calls are TRBV28 and TRBJ1-1; D may be TRBD1 (5 bases). The CDR3 consists of 14 residues. Trimming stripped 7 bases from V and 5 bases from J, with 17 bases between. Germline V gene lookup returns CDR1 MDHEN and CDR2 SYDVKM. The CDR3, as DNA: TGTGCCAGCACCCCGGGGGGGGGAGGGACTGAAGCTTTCTTT. It codes for CASTPGGGGTEAFF.

This clone was observed a few times. DNA for the CDR3: TGTGCCAGCAGTGAGGCAGGATACAGCTCCTACGAGCAGTACGTC. Translating gives CASSEAGYSSYEQYV. The chain recombines TRBV6-1 with TRBJ2-7; no definite D call. Germline CDR1 MNHNS, CDR2 SASEGT. This CDR3 region has 15 residues. V was clipped by 3 bases and J by 0 bases, with 12 bases between them.

This CDR3 is CASSHFLGSGRATYEQYF. As DNA, the CDR3 is TGTGCCAGCAGTCACTTTCTGGGTAGCGGGAGGGCGACCTACGAGCAGTACTTC. V usage is TRBV28 and J usage is TRBJ2-7; 11 positions match TRBD2. This CDR3 region has 18 residues. Germline trimming cut 5 bases from V and 2 bases from J; bases unmatched to any gene: 14. The germline V gene encodes CDR1 MDHEN and CDR2 SYDVKM.

This chain connects TRBV19 to TRBJ2-1; D perhaps matches TRBD2 (5 bases). The CDR3 length is 13 residues. V was shortened by 5 bases and J by 2 bases, with 7 bases between the two germline ends. Germline V gives CDR1 LNHDA, CDR2 SQIVND (reference sequence). The CDR3 DNA reads TGTGCCAGTAGTTTCGGGACCTACAATGAGCAGTTCTTC. This encodes CASSFGTYNEQFF.

The chain uses TRBV24-1 and TRBJ1-2; a possible D gene is TRBD1 (5 bases). Germline CDR1 KGHDR, CDR2 SFDVKD. The CDR3 runs to 14 residues. Trimming stripped 3 bases from V and 7 bases from J, with 14 bases between. The CDR3 here is CATSDQQGPFGYTF. The CDR3 DNA reads TGTGCCACCAGTGATCAGCAGGGCCCCTTTGGCTACACCTTC.

The V call is TRBV30, the J call TRBJ1-3; the D gene is possibly TRBD1 (6 bases). Germline assignment: CDR1 GTSNPN and CDR2 SVGIG (reference sequence). The CDR3 contains 16 residues. V shed 2 bases and J shed 8 bases, with 22 bases lying between them. CDR3 residues: CAWSLGGLSSVDTIYF. The DNA of the CDR3 is TGTGCCTGGAGTTTGGGGGGGCTATCCTCGGTGGACACCATATATTTT.

The J gene is TRBJ2-3, the V gene TRBV11-2, with D hard to call. V shed 0 bases and J shed 4 bases, with 11 bases lying between them. Germline V CDR1 and CDR2: SGHAT, FQNNGV. This CDR3 region has 15 residues. The CDR3 DNA follows: TGTGCCAGCAGCTTAGAGGGTGGGCTCGCAGATACGCAGTATTTT. Encoded protein: CASSLEGGLADTQYF.

The V gene is TRBV9, the J gene TRBJ2-1; D is possibly TRBD2 (5 bases). This CDR3 comprises 16 residues. V was trimmed by 0 bases and J by 3 bases, leaving 13 bases between them. The germline V gene encodes CDR1 SGDLS and CDR2 YYNGEE. This CDR3 reads CASSVAPTGDYNEQFF. Here the CDR3 DNA reads TGTGCCAGCAGCGTAGCCCCAACCGGGGACTACAATGAGCAGTTCTTC. The variable domain in full, completed from reference TRBV9 and TRBJ2-1, reads DSGVTQTPKHLITATGQRVTLRCSPRSGDLSVYWYQQSLDQGLQFLIQYYNGEERAKGNILERFSAQQFPDLHSELNLSSLELGDSALYFCASSVAPTGDYNEQFFGPGTRLTVL.

J is TRBJ1-2 and V is TRBV19, with TRBD1 matching over 8 bases. This CDR3 spans 14 amino acids. V shed 3 bases, J shed 6 bases, and the junction held 6 bases outside the gene matches. CDR1 is LNHDA and CDR2 is SQIVND in the germline V gene (reference sequence). The DNA of the CDR3 is TGTGCCAGTAGTATGTGGACAGGGAACCATGGCTACACCTTC. Translating it yields CASSMWTGNHGYTF.

This chain uses TRBV10-3 with TRBJ1-2; D possibly corresponds to TRBD1 (6 bases). The CDR3 spans 16 residues. Looked up from germline, CDR1 is ENHRY and CDR2 is SYGVKD. V dropped 0 bases and J dropped 5 bases, with 16 bases sitting between them. In DNA, the CDR3 is TGTGCCATCAGTGAGTCACAGGGTTCGGTTCTGTATGGCTACACCTTC. It specifies CAISESQGSVLYGYTF.

The chain is built from TRBV28 and TRBJ2-3; TRBD2 agrees at 10 bases. This CDR3 is built from 14 residues. With 7 bases clipped from V and 4 bases from J, the junction kept 5 bases outside the gene matches. CDR1 and CDR2 (germline): MDHEN, SYDVKM. This CDR3 is CASNPSGSADTQYF. The CDR3 DNA reads as TGTGCCAGCAATCCTAGCGGGAGCGCAGATACGCAGTATTTT.

This clone was recorded once. This chain uses TRBV19 with TRBJ1-4; unclear D gene. The germline V gene has CDR1 LNHDA and CDR2 SQIVND (reference sequence). V was trimmed by 5 bases and J by 8 bases, leaving 18 bases between them. This CDR3 contains 15 residues. The DNA for the CDR3 is TGTGCCAGTAGTGCCCTGGGAGTTGGAGGAGAAAAACTGTTTTTT. As protein: CASSALGVGGEKLFF.

This clone was counted a single time. The chain uses TRBV6-1 and TRBJ1-5; the match to TRBD1 covers 7 bases. CDR3 length: 16 amino acids. V gave up 4 bases and J gave up 6 bases; unmatched junction bases: 12. Germline CDR1 is MNHNS and CDR2 is SASEGT. DNA for the CDR3: TGTGCCAGCAGTGTCTCGATTGACAGGGCCAGTCAGCCCCAGCATTTT. It translates to CASSVSIDRASQPQHF.

This clone has only one observation. The J gene is TRBJ2-3, the V gene TRBV3-1 (or the pseudogene TRBV3-2), with a possible D match to TRBD2 (6 bases). The CDR3 is 14 residues long. Trimming left V 4 bases short and J 0 bases short, with 8 bases between. The V gene's germline CDR1 is LGHDT and CDR2 YNNKEL (reference sequence). CDR3 in DNA: TGTGCCAGCAGCCGTAGCGGTAGCACAGATACGCAGTATTTT. Its translation is CASSRSGSTDTQYF.

The chain has TRBV5-4 and TRBJ2-5, with 11 bases aligning to TRBD2. Germline V gene data show CDR1 as SGHNT and CDR2 as YYREEE (reference sequence). The CDR3 is made up of 16 amino acids. Trimming removed 5 bases from V and 3 bases from J; junction bases left unmatched: 9. CDR3 sequence (DNA): TGTGCCAGCAGTCCCGGAGTAGCGGGGGGGGAAGAGACCCAGTACTTC. Amino acids: CASSPGVAGGEETQYF.

The chain employs TRBV23-1 and TRBJ2-2; possibly TRBD1 for D (5 bases). TRBV23-1 is an ORF for which the function is uncertain. This CDR3 region has 22 residues. The V and J ends lost 4 bases and 1 base respectively, with 31 bases between them. The CDR3 protein is CASSPHQGRVLLELKNTGELFF. The CDR3 nucleotides read TGCGCCAGCAGTCCTCACCAGGGTAGGGTTCTCCTAGAGCTTAAGAACACCGGGGAGCTGTTTTTT.

This clone has only one observation. J is TRBJ1-2 and V is TRBV13; the D gene is possibly TRBD1 (5 bases). There are 14 residues in the CDR3. The germline gives CDR1 PRHDT, CDR2 FYEKMQ (reference sequence). V shed 0 bases and J shed 4 bases, with 9 bases lying between them. DNA of the CDR3: TGTGCCAGCAGCTTAGGTCAGGGCCCCTATGGCTACACCTTC. This codes for CASSLGQGPYGYTF.

This chain links TRBV20-1 with TRBJ2-7, with 7 nucleotides matching TRBD1. Germline values: CDR1 DFQATT, CDR2 SNEGSKA (reference sequence). The CDR3 totals 11 residues. The CDR3 here is CSALSGQALFV. In DNA form, the CDR3 reads TGCAGTGCTCTTTCTGGACAGGCCCTTTTTGTC.

The chain couples TRBV18 to TRBJ1-4, with 7 bases matching TRBD1. With V trimmed by 5 bases and J by 10 bases, 7 bases remained unmatched. The CDR3 is 13 amino acids. Germline CDR1 is KGHSH and CDR2 is LQKENI. The chain's CDR3 is CASSSDRDRKLFF. The CDR3 DNA sequence: TGTGCCAGCTCATCCGACAGGGACAGAAAACTGTTTTTT.

V is TRBV18 and J is TRBJ1-2; 8 bases are shared with TRBD1. The length of the CDR3 is 15 residues. The V gene's germline CDR1 is KGHSH and CDR2 LQKENI. The V segment lost 4 bases and the J segment 3 bases; nucleotides outside the gene matches: 7. The chain's CDR3 is CASSLSGQGYYGYTF. The CDR3 DNA reads as TGTGCCAGCTCACTGAGCGGACAGGGTTACTATGGCTACACCTTC.

The chain combines TRBV4-1 with TRBJ2-1; the match to TRBD2 covers 13 bases. V trimming: 4 bases; J trimming: 0 bases; junction bases outside the gene matches: 12. There are 20 residues in the CDR3. From germline, CDR1 is MGHRA and CDR2 YSYEKL. CDR3 protein: CASSRGRLAGGGSSYNEQFF. The CDR3 nucleotides are TGCGCCAGCAGCCGGGGGAGACTAGCGGGAGGCGGAAGCTCCTACAATGAGCAGTTCTTC.